These T cell receptor beta chains were read from a single sample in a study of shared clonotypes between healthy human individuals. The assay was immunoSEQ multiplex PCR, and TCRdb's table has in-frame clones only and misses some. The table includes approximately 600,000 clones, 90% to 95% detected once. Sequencing was performed on naive CD8+ T cells sorted from blood. The source is a woman aged 25-40 years in good health. CDR3s include the opening cysteine and the closing phenylalanine or tryptophan. D genes are given only for firm matches. The size field is filled for only some rows; it gives once, few, many or a size class.

CDR3 protein: CASSSTGGAYGYTF; CDR3 DNA: TGTGCCAGCAGTTCAACAGGGGGCGCATACGGCTACACCTTC; V gene: TRBV27; J gene: TRBJ1-2; clone size: -; CDR3 length: 14; D gene: TRBD1
CDR3 protein: CASSHNRRGGGNEQFF; CDR3 DNA: TGTGCCAGCAGTCATAATCGCCGGGGGGGCGGCAATGAGCAGTTCTTC; V gene: TRBV9; J gene: TRBJ2-1; clone size: -; CDR3 length: 16; D gene: TRBD2
CDR3 protein: CASSQEIPSGNTIYF; CDR3 DNA: TGCGCCAGCAGCCAAGAGATTCCCTCTGGAAACACCATATATTTT; V gene: TRBV4-1; J gene: TRBJ1-3; clone size: -; CDR3 length: 15; D gene: -
CDR3 protein: CAVDGTGGYNEQFF; CDR3 DNA: TGTGCCGTCGACGGGACAGGGGGCTACAATGAGCAGTTCTTC; V gene: TRBV19; J gene: TRBJ2-1; clone size: -; CDR3 length: 14; D gene: TRBD1
CDR3 protein: CASSVGTGAYGYTF; CDR3 DNA: TGTGCCAGCAGCGTAGGGACAGGGGCGTATGGCTACACCTTC; V gene: TRBV5-6; J gene: TRBJ1-2; clone size: -; CDR3 length: 14; D gene: TRBD1
CDR3 protein: CASRLSGEQFF; CDR3 DNA: TGTGCAAGTCGCCTGTCGGGTGAGCAGTTCTTC; V gene: TRBV12-2; J gene: TRBJ2-1; clone size: -; CDR3 length: 11; D gene: -
CDR3 protein: CAISPTHNYGYTF; CDR3 DNA: TGTGCCATCAGTCCTACGCATAACTATGGCTACACCTTC; V gene: TRBV10-3; J gene: TRBJ1-2; clone size: -; CDR3 length: 13; D gene: -
CDR3 protein: CASSHPGQGFYEQYF; CDR3 DNA: TGCGCCAGCAGCCACCCGGGACAGGGCTTCTACGAGCAGTACTTC; V gene: TRBV4-1; J gene: TRBJ2-7; clone size: -; CDR3 length: 15; D gene: TRBD1
CDR3 protein: CASRHTGGISEQYF; CDR3 DNA: TGTGCCAGCAGGCACACAGGGGGTATAAGCGAGCAGTACTTC; V gene: TRBV6-1; J gene: TRBJ2-7; clone size: -; CDR3 length: 14; D gene: TRBD1
CDR3 protein: CASSLPSPDTQYF; CDR3 DNA: TGTGCCAGCAGTTTACCAAGTCCAGATACGCAGTATTTT; V gene: TRBV27; J gene: TRBJ2-3; clone size: once; CDR3 length: 13; D gene: -
CDR3 protein: CASSLGTESSYEQYF; CDR3 DNA: TGTGCCAGCAGTTTGGGGACGGAGAGCTCCTACGAGCAGTACTTC; V gene: TRBV28; J gene: TRBJ2-7; clone size: once; CDR3 length: 15; D gene: -
CDR3 protein: CASSPWNTEAFF; CDR3 DNA: TGTGCCAGCAGCCCCTGGAACACTGAAGCTTTCTTT; V gene: TRBV7-9; J gene: TRBJ1-1; clone size: -; CDR3 length: 12; D gene: -
CDR3 protein: CASSPTPRWGRNYEQYF; CDR3 DNA: TGTGCCAGCAGTCCAACCCCCCGATGGGGTAGGAACTACGAGCAGTACTTC; V gene: TRBV28; J gene: TRBJ2-7; clone size: -; CDR3 length: 17; D gene: -
CDR3 protein: CASGPGIGSTEAFF; CDR3 DNA: TGTGCCAGCGGTCCCGGGATTGGATCCACTGAAGCTTTCTTT; V gene: TRBV28; J gene: TRBJ1-1; clone size: -; CDR3 length: 14; D gene: -
CDR3 protein: CASSENGWEGSNYGYTF; CDR3 DNA: TGTGCCAGCAGTGAAAACGGGTGGGAAGGGTCTAACTATGGCTACACCTTC; V gene: TRBV6-1; J gene: TRBJ1-2; clone size: -; CDR3 length: 17; D gene: -
CDR3 protein: CASSLIRDSYNEQFF; CDR3 DNA: TGTGCCAGCAGCTTAATCCGGGACTCCTACAATGAGCAGTTCTTC; V gene: TRBV7-9; J gene: TRBJ2-1; clone size: -; CDR3 length: 15; D gene: -
CDR3 protein: CASSLGNEQFF; CDR3 DNA: TGTGCCAGCAGCTTGGGGAATGAGCAGTTCTTC; V gene: TRBV5-6; J gene: TRBJ2-1; clone size: -; CDR3 length: 11; D gene: -
CDR3 protein: CASSLPNTGELFF; CDR3 DNA: TGTGCCAGCAGTTTGCCCAACACCGGGGAGCTGTTTTTT; V gene: TRBV28; J gene: TRBJ2-2; clone size: -; CDR3 length: 13; D gene: -
CDR3 protein: CASRGLEYAGELFF; CDR3 DNA: TGTGCCAGCAGGGGACTAGAGTACGCCGGGGAGCTGTTTTTT; V gene: TRBV27; J gene: TRBJ2-2; clone size: -; CDR3 length: 14; D gene: TRBD2
CDR3 protein: CASSLGVLSGYTF; CDR3 DNA: TGTGCCAGCAGCTTAGGAGTCCTTTCAGGCTACACCTTC; V gene: TRBV7-9; J gene: TRBJ1-2; clone size: -; CDR3 length: 13; D gene: -
CDR3 protein: CASSPRDSHTVNYGYTF; CDR3 DNA: TGTGCCAGCAGCCCCAGGGACAGCCACACTGTTAACTATGGCTACACCTTC; V gene: TRBV7-9; J gene: TRBJ1-2; clone size: -; CDR3 length: 17; D gene: TRBD1
CDR3 protein: CASSLGQGAWEQYF; CDR3 DNA: TGTGCCAGCAGTTTAGGGCAGGGGGCTTGGGAGCAGTACTTC; V gene: TRBV27; J gene: TRBJ2-7; clone size: -; CDR3 length: 14; D gene: TRBD1
CDR3 protein: CASSPPDRAITEAFF; CDR3 DNA: TGTGCCAGCAGCCCCCCAGACAGGGCGATCACTGAAGCTTTCTTT; V gene: TRBV7-9; J gene: TRBJ1-1; clone size: -; CDR3 length: 15; D gene: TRBD1
CDR3 protein: CASSDPGQGTYEQYF; CDR3 DNA: TGTGCCAGCAGTGACCCGGGACAGGGGACGTACGAGCAGTACTTC; V gene: TRBV2; J gene: TRBJ2-7; clone size: -; CDR3 length: 15; D gene: TRBD1
CDR3 protein: CASSLAQGAEEQYF; CDR3 DNA: TGTGCCAGCAGTTTAGCCCAGGGGGCGGAAGAGCAGTACTTC; V gene: TRBV27; J gene: TRBJ2-7; clone size: -; CDR3 length: 14; D gene: TRBD1
CDR3 protein: CASSQEAGRDELFYNEQFF; CDR3 DNA: TGCGCCAGCAGCCAAGAGGCTGGGCGGGACGAGTTGTTCTACAATGAGCAGTTCTTC; V gene: TRBV4-1; J gene: TRBJ2-1; clone size: -; CDR3 length: 19; D gene: -
CDR3 protein: CASSFGVFGNTIYF; CDR3 DNA: TGTGCCAGCAGTTTCGGGGTGTTCGGGAACACCATATATTTT; V gene: TRBV28; J gene: TRBJ1-3; clone size: -; CDR3 length: 14; D gene: -
CDR3 protein: CASSLDRKGLPNYGYTF; CDR3 DNA: TGCGCCAGCAGTCTGGACAGGAAGGGGCTCCCTAACTATGGCTACACCTTC; V gene: TRBV5-1; J gene: TRBJ1-2; clone size: -; CDR3 length: 17; D gene: TRBD1
CDR3 protein: CASSSVLAGGANEQYF; CDR3 DNA: TGTGCCAGCAGTTCTGTACTAGCGGGAGGAGCTAACGAGCAGTACTTC; V gene: TRBV28; J gene: TRBJ2-7; clone size: -; CDR3 length: 16; D gene: TRBD2
CDR3 protein: CASSLVPEDTEAFF; CDR3 DNA: TGCGCCAGCAGCTTGGTACCAGAAGACACTGAAGCTTTCTTT; V gene: TRBV5-1; J gene: TRBJ1-1; clone size: -; CDR3 length: 14; D gene: -
CDR3 protein: CASSLYGYGYTF; CDR3 DNA: TGTGCCAGCAGTTTATACGGGTATGGCTACACCTTC; V gene: TRBV27; J gene: TRBJ1-2; clone size: -; CDR3 length: 12; D gene: -
CDR3 protein: CASSTGGTEAFF; CDR3 DNA: TGTGCCAGCAGCACAGGGGGAACTGAAGCTTTCTTT; V gene: TRBV27; J gene: TRBJ1-1; clone size: -; CDR3 length: 12; D gene: TRBD1
CDR3 protein: CTSSGLAGGLARETQYF; CDR3 DNA: TGTACCAGCAGCGGACTAGCGGGAGGCTTAGCCCGAGAGACCCAGTACTTC; V gene: TRBV9; J gene: TRBJ2-5; clone size: -; CDR3 length: 17; D gene: TRBD2
CDR3 protein: CASSLHGKETQYF; CDR3 DNA: TGTGCCAGCAGCTTACACGGGAAAGAGACCCAGTACTTC; V gene: TRBV7-6; J gene: TRBJ2-5; clone size: -; CDR3 length: 13; D gene: -
CDR3 protein: CASSRNRGGYTF; CDR3 DNA: TGTGCCAGCAGTCGTAACAGGGGGGGCTACACCTTC; V gene: TRBV28; J gene: TRBJ1-2; clone size: -; CDR3 length: 12; D gene: TRBD1
CDR3 protein: CASSVNPGFGAFF; CDR3 DNA: TGTGCCAGTAGTGTAAACCCGGGATTCGGGGCTTTCTTT; V gene: TRBV19; J gene: TRBJ1-1; clone size: -; CDR3 length: 13; D gene: -
CDR3 protein: CASSLIGSKYSYEQYF; CDR3 DNA: TGTGCCAGCAGTTTAATCGGGTCGAAATACTCCTACGAGCAGTACTTC; V gene: TRBV28; J gene: TRBJ2-7; clone size: -; CDR3 length: 16; D gene: -
CDR3 protein: CASSLFAPPGDEQYF; CDR3 DNA: TGTGCCAGCAGTTTATTCGCCCCCCCGGGAGACGAGCAGTACTTC; V gene: TRBV27; J gene: TRBJ2-7; clone size: -; CDR3 length: 15; D gene: -
CDR3 protein: CASSVGGGLAGGTYNEQFF; CDR3 DNA: TGTGCCAGCAGCGTAGGGGGCGGGCTAGCGGGAGGCACCTACAATGAGCAGTTCTTC; V gene: TRBV9; J gene: TRBJ2-1; clone size: -; CDR3 length: 19; D gene: TRBD2
CDR3 protein: CASKPGPNLYEQYF; CDR3 DNA: TGTGCCAGCAAGCCGGGGCCGAATCTCTACGAGCAGTACTTC; V gene: TRBV5-6; J gene: TRBJ2-7; clone size: -; CDR3 length: 14; D gene: -